The 6 T cell receptor beta chains reported below all come from one sample, sequenced in a study of T cells in localized non-small cell lung cancer. The protocol was immunoSEQ multiplex PCR, while the TCRdb copy is restricted to in-frame clones and leaves out a portion. The sample lists over 40,000 clones; about 85% were seen once. Sequenced here: peripheral blood, sampled before any cancer treatment. These receptors were collected from a woman aged 18 to 55 with stage III lung adenocarcinoma.

This clone was found once. The chain carries TRBV10-3 and TRBJ1-3; tentatively, D is TRBD1 (5 bases). Germline-derived CDR1 and CDR2 are ENHRY and SYGVKD. The CDR3 extends over 13 amino acids. Trimming removed 7 bases from V and 4 bases from J, with 11 bases in between. CDR3 sequence (DNA): TGTGCCATCACCCCAGGGCAGGGAAACACCATATATTTT. As protein: CAITPGQGNTIYF.

This rearrangement joins TRBV7-9 to TRBJ1-2, with a tentative D call TRBD1 (5 bases). The V and J ends lost 5 bases and 1 base respectively, with 11 bases between them. CDR1 SEHNR and CDR2 FQNEAQ come from the germline V gene (reference sequence). The CDR3 has 14 residues. CDR3 DNA: TGTGCCAGCAGCCCCGGGACGGTTAACTATGGCTACACCTTC. This encodes CASSPGTVNYGYTF.

The chain recombines TRBV5-1 with TRBJ1-2, with D maybe TRBD1 (5 bases). The CDR3 spans 15 residues. The V end lost 4 bases, the J end lost 8 bases, and 21 bases lay between the germline ends. The germline gives CDR1 SGHRS, CDR2 YFSETQ. The CDR3 nucleotides are TGCGCCAGCAGCCCCTATACAGGATCGGGTGGGGGCTACACCTTC. Residues: CASSPYTGSGGGYTF.

This clone was recorded once. The rearrangement links TRBV5-1 to TRBJ2-2; D might be TRBD1 (5 bases). Germline CDR1 reads SGHRS; CDR2 reads YFSETQ. The CDR3 covers 15 residues. V was shortened by 1 base and J by 3 bases, with 10 bases between the two germline ends. Here the CDR3 reads CASSLQGSDTGELFF. CDR3 nucleotides: TGCGCCAGCAGCTTGCAGGGATCCGACACCGGGGAGCTGTTTTTT.

V usage is TRBV9 and J usage is TRBJ2-7, with D hard to call. The germline V gene has CDR1 SGDLS and CDR2 YYNGEE. Trimming pared 0 bases from V and 4 bases from J, leaving 14 bases between. The CDR3 contains 15 residues. The CDR3 DNA is TGTGCCAGCAGCGTAGAGGACCTTGGGCGGTACGAGCAGTACTTC. Amino acids: CASSVEDLGRYEQYF. Combining the CDR3 with reference TRBV9 and TRBJ2-7 gives the whole variable domain DSGVTQTPKHLITATGQRVTLRCSPRSGDLSVYWYQQSLDQGLQFLIQYYNGEERAKGNILERFSAQQFPDLHSELNLSSLELGDSALYFCASSVEDLGRYEQYFGPGTRLTVT.

This clone was counted only a few times. This chain links TRBV7-8 with TRBJ1-1; no reliable D call. The CDR3 is 14 residues long. CDR1 is SGHVS and CDR2 is FQNEAQ in the germline V gene. V lost 4 bases and J 0 bases, leaving 9 bases between the germline ends. In nucleotides, the CDR3 is TGTGCCAGCAGCTCGACCGAGATGAACACTGAAGCTTTCTTT. It yields the protein CASSSTEMNTEAFF.